A selection of T cell receptor beta chains follows, all from one sample in a study of blood T cell repertoires in COVID-19. Profiling relied on immunoSEQ multiplex PCR, and the TCRdb table lists in-frame clones only, not all of them. The sample contains about 150,000 clones, 75% to 90% of which appear only once. The source material was PBMCs or T cells enriched from blood (not recorded which). These receptor sequences come from a man between 65 and 85 years old who had been exposed to COVID-19. CDR3s include the opening cysteine and the closing phenylalanine or tryptophan. A D gene is named only where the DNA matches it firmly. Not all rows give a size; the values are once, few, many and, for expanded clones, a class.

J: TRBJ1-2; D: -; V: TRBV5-4; size: -; DNA: TGTGCCAGCAGCTTCGAGAGCGCGGTCGGCAGTTCTAACTATGGCTACACCTTC; CDR3: CASSFESAVGSSNYGYTF
J: TRBJ1-1; D: TRBD1; V: TRBV9; size: once; DNA: TGTGCCAGCAGCCCCAGGGGGAACAGGAACACTGAAGCTTTCTTT; CDR3: CASSPRGNRNTEAFF
J: TRBJ1-1; D: TRBD1; V: TRBV7-9; size: -; DNA: TGTGCCAGCAGCTTGGAAGACCAAGGGACAGTCGGGAGCTTCTTT; CDR3: CASSLEDQGTVGSFF
J: TRBJ2-1; D: -; V: TRBV6-5; size: few; DNA: TGTGCCAGCAGTTTAGATGAGATGTCCAATGAGCAGTTCTTC; CDR3: CASSLDEMSNEQFF
J: TRBJ1-6; D: TRBD1; V: TRBV19; size: -; DNA: TGTGCCAGTAGTCTCGGACAGGGGCTGACTAATTCACCCCTCCACTTT; CDR3: CASSLGQGLTNSPLHF
J: TRBJ1-2; D: -; V: TRBV7-9; size: -; DNA: TGTGCCAGCAGCCCAAGCCGGGACTATGGCTACACCTTC; CDR3: CASSPSRDYGYTF
J: TRBJ2-6; D: -; V: TRBV2; size: -; DNA: TGTGCCAGCACCCTGGGACACTCTGGGGCCAACGTCCTGACTTTC; CDR3: CASTLGHSGANVLTF
J: TRBJ2-1; D: -; V: TRBV7-9; size: -; DNA: TGTGCCAGCAGCTTACGCTTTAGCCGGAGTAGCGGTGCTCGTGGGCAGTTCTTC; CDR3: CASSLRFSRSSGARGQFF
J: TRBJ2-1; D: -; V: TRBV5-6; size: -; DNA: TGTGCCAGCAGCTTGGCCTGGGCAGGTAGTAACAATGAGCAGTTCTTC; CDR3: CASSLAWAGSNNEQFF
J: TRBJ2-7; D: -; V: TRBV19; size: -; DNA: TGTGCCAGTAGTATATCTATCGATCGGGGCTCCTACGAGCAGTACTTC; CDR3: CASSISIDRGSYEQYF
J: TRBJ2-7; D: TRBD2; V: TRBV4-3; size: few; DNA: TGCGCCAGCAGCCAAGATAGGACTAGCGGCCCTCAGGCGCTGCAGTACTTC; CDR3: CASSQDRTSGPQALQYF
J: TRBJ1-1; D: -; V: TRBV2; size: -; DNA: TGTGCCAGCAGTGATAGGGGGAACACTGAAGCTTTCTTT; CDR3: CASSDRGNTEAFF
J: TRBJ1-1; D: TRBD1; V: TRBV24-1; size: -; DNA: TGTGCCACCAGTGACTCGACACAGGGGATCACTGAAGCTTTCTTT; CDR3: CATSDSTQGITEAFF
J: TRBJ1-1; D: -; V: TRBV28; size: -; DNA: TGTGCCAGCAGTAAGGCGGGGGTGGGCACTGAAGCTTTCTTT; CDR3: CASSKAGVGTEAFF
J: TRBJ1-1; D: TRBD1; V: TRBV19; size: -; DNA: TGTGCCAGTAGTGTGGGACAGGGTTCCACTGAAGCTTTCTTT; CDR3: CASSVGQGSTEAFF
J: TRBJ2-1; D: -; V: TRBV4-3; size: few; DNA: TGCGCCAGCAGCCCTACGGGAACAGCCTTGCAGTTCTTC; CDR3: CASSPTGTALQFF
J: TRBJ1-5; D: -; V: TRBV6-1; size: many; DNA: TGTGCCAGCAGTGAGTGGACGGGAAGGCCCCAGCATTTT; CDR3: CASSEWTGRPQHF
J: TRBJ2-1; D: TRBD2; V: TRBV13; size: -; DNA: TGTGCCAGCAGCTTAGCCCCCACTAGCGACGGTGAGCAGTTCTTC; CDR3: CASSLAPTSDGEQFF
J: TRBJ1-1; D: -; V: TRBV28; size: -; DNA: TGTGCCAGCAGCCGACAGCACAACACTGAAGCTTTCTTT; CDR3: CASSRQHNTEAFF
J: TRBJ1-2; D: -; V: TRBV24-1; size: -; DNA: TGTGCCACATCGACAGGCCCGATGGGCTACACCTTC; CDR3: CATSTGPMGYTF
J: TRBJ2-4; D: TRBD1; V: TRBV4-1; size: -; DNA: TGCGCCAGCAGCCAACAGGGGGCTAAAAACATTCAGTACTTC; CDR3: CASSQQGAKNIQYF
J: TRBJ2-2; D: -; V: TRBV7-2; size: -; DNA: TGTGCCAGCAGCTCTACAGGGTCGATCACCGGGGAGCTGTTTTTT; CDR3: CASSSTGSITGELFF